The 28 T cell receptor beta chains presented below share a single source sample, sequenced in a study of blood T cell repertoires in COVID-19. Method: immunoSEQ multiplex PCR; TCRdb's copy keeps in-frame clones and lacks some. The table lists some 300,000 clones, roughly 91% of them singletons. The sample taken for sequencing was PBMCs or T cells enriched from blood (not recorded which). These receptors came from a woman aged 30 to 39 who had recovered from COVID-19.

The genes are TRBV7-3 and TRBJ1-1; D unclear. The CDR3 spans 15 residues. V shed 5 bases and J shed 4 bases, with 17 bases lying between them. CDR1 and CDR2 (germline): SGHTA, FQGTGA. The CDR3 nucleotides are TGTGCCAGCAGCCCGGGTTCGATTGGGAGCACTGAAGCTTTCTTT. Translated: CASSPGSIGSTEAFF.

The genes are TRBV27 and TRBJ1-1; D not certain. CDR1 and CDR2 (germline): MNHEY, SMNVEV (reference sequence). This CDR3 is 14 amino acids long. Deletions cut 8 bases from V and 1 base from J, with 14 bases between. The chain's CDR3 is CASFPWRANTEAFF. CDR3 bases: TGTGCCAGCTTTCCATGGCGGGCGAACACTGAAGCTTTCTTT.

In nucleotides, the CDR3 is TGTGCCAGCAGTTTATCCGACTACACTGAAGCTTTCTTT. It codes for CASSLSDYTEAFF. The J gene is TRBJ1-1, the V gene TRBV27, with unresolved D. V was pared by 0 bases and J by 3 bases, with 5 bases between. In germline, CDR1 is MNHEY, CDR2 SMNVEV (reference sequence). CDR3 length: 13 amino acids.

This clone turned up a few times. The chain is built from TRBV7-2 and TRBJ2-3, with TRBD2 identical over 9 bases. Germline trimming cut 1 base from V and 5 bases from J; bases unmatched to any gene: 4. The CDR3 spans 15 residues. Germline loops: CDR1 SGHTA, CDR2 FQGNSA. For the CDR3, the DNA is TGTGCCAGCAGCTTAGTAGCGGGAGTTTTAGATACGCAGTATTTT. Translating it yields CASSLVAGVLDTQYF.

The chain employs TRBV18 and TRBJ2-2; D remains unclear. V lost 3 bases and J 1 base, leaving 15 bases between the germline ends. Germline-derived CDR1 and CDR2 are KGHSH and LQKENI. CDR3 size: 17 residues. CDR3 DNA: TGTGCCAGCTCACCCCCGCAAGAGGTTCGGAACACCGGGGAGCTGTTTTTT. Translation gives CASSPPQEVRNTGELFF.

The V gene is TRBV9, the J gene TRBJ2-5; D unresolved. V was cut by 0 bases and J by 2 bases, with 8 bases left in between. There are 14 residues in the CDR3. Germline CDR1 is SGDLS and CDR2 is YYNGEE. CDR3 nucleotide sequence: TGTGCCAGCAGCGTAGGTCTATTACAAGAGACCCAGTACTTC. The encoded protein is CASSVGLLQETQYF. The full variable domain, rest sourced from reference TRBV9 and TRBJ2-5, is DSGVTQTPKHLITATGQRVTLRCSPRSGDLSVYWYQQSLDQGLQFLIQYYNGEERAKGNILERFSAQQFPDLHSELNLSSLELGDSALYFCASSVGLLQETQYFGPGTRLLVL.

The chain joins TRBV18 to TRBJ2-3, with a weak D call TRBD2 (6 bases). Germline CDR1 KGHSH, CDR2 LQKENI. The CDR3 has 15 residues. Between the trimmed V and J ends, which lost 1 base and 2 bases, there was a span of 10 bases. CDR3 nucleotide sequence: TGTGCCAGCTCACCACAACGGGGGACCACAGATACGCAGTATTTT. It translates to CASSPQRGTTDTQYF.

The chain has TRBV27 and TRBJ2-1; D remains ambiguous. Germline loops: CDR1 MNHEY, CDR2 SMNVEV (reference sequence). V was trimmed by 2 bases and J by 5 bases, leaving 7 bases between them. This CDR3 is built from 13 residues. In DNA form, the CDR3 reads TGTGCCAGCAGTTTAGCGTTAAACAATGAGCAGTTCTTC. Protein sequence: CASSLALNNEQFF.

The J gene is TRBJ1-6, the V gene TRBV27, with D perhaps matching TRBD1 (6 bases). Looked up from germline, CDR1 is MNHEY and CDR2 is SMNVEV (reference sequence). Trimming pared 8 bases from V and 8 bases from J, leaving 16 bases between. CDR3 length: 14 amino acids. CDR3: CASCTGYGDSPLHF. For the CDR3, the DNA is TGTGCCAGCTGCACAGGGTATGGTGATTCACCCCTCCACTTT.

V usage is TRBV18 and J usage is TRBJ2-7; D is perhaps TRBD1 (5 bases). Trimming removed 0 bases at V and 3 bases at J, with 12 bases between. From germline, CDR1 is KGHSH and CDR2 LQKENI. CDR3 length equals 15 residues. CDR3 region: CASSPPMGQVYEQYF. As DNA, the CDR3 is TGTGCCAGCTCACCACCGATGGGGCAGGTCTACGAGCAGTACTTC.

V and J are TRBV27 and TRBJ2-3; 7 bases line up with TRBD1. Germline V lookup: CDR1 MNHEY, CDR2 SMNVEV (reference sequence). With V trimmed by 3 bases and J by 6 bases, 18 bases remained unmatched. CDR3 size: 18 residues. The CDR3 protein is CASSFSFDDRVQNDTQYF. The CDR3 DNA is TGTGCCAGCAGTTTTTCTTTTGACGACAGGGTTCAAAATGATACGCAGTATTTT.

This chain connects TRBV6-5 to TRBJ1-2, with D perhaps matching TRBD1 (6 bases). The CDR3 has 15 amino acids. The germline gives CDR1 MNHEY, CDR2 SVGAGI. V gave up 0 bases and J gave up 3 bases, with 11 bases separating them. The CDR3 DNA reads TGTGCCAGCAGTTACTCGAGAGGGGGGGACTATGGCTACACCTTC. Protein sequence: CASSYSRGGDYGYTF.

The genes are TRBV11-2 and TRBJ1-2; D unclear. The CDR3 spans 15 residues. Trimming removed 4 bases from V and 6 bases from J, with 18 bases in between. Germline V gives CDR1 SGHAT, CDR2 FQNNGV. The DNA of the CDR3 is TGTGCCAGCAGCTCAGTTCGAATGGGAGGACATGGCTACACCTTC. It is translated as CASSSVRMGGHGYTF.

The chain recombines TRBV24-1 with TRBJ2-3; D is ambiguous. From germline, CDR1 is KGHDR and CDR2 SFDVKD. This CDR3 has 11 residues. The V end lost 5 bases, the J end lost 4 bases, and 3 bases lay between the germline ends. CDR3 sequence: CATSVADTQYF. The CDR3 DNA reads as TGTGCCACCAGTGTAGCAGATACGCAGTATTTT.

The chain is built from TRBV28 and TRBJ2-7; 9 nucleotides line up with TRBD1. This CDR3 is built from 16 residues. The germline V gene has CDR1 MDHEN and CDR2 SYDVKM. Trimming at V came to 2 bases and at J to 2 bases, leaving 7 bases not matched to a gene. The CDR3 sequence is CASSLLLGDRAYEQYF. The DNA of the CDR3 is TGTGCCAGCAGTTTACTGCTAGGGGACAGGGCCTACGAGCAGTACTTC.

The chain is built from TRBV19 and TRBJ2-7, with TRBD2 matching 7 bases. This CDR3 is built from 15 residues. V lost 7 bases, J lost 2 bases, and 11 bases stayed unmatched. The germline gives CDR1 LNHDA, CDR2 SQIVND (reference sequence). The CDR3: CASNAKGGSTYEQYF. The CDR3 DNA is TGTGCCAGTAACGCGAAAGGCGGGAGTACCTACGAGCAGTACTTC.

The chain employs TRBV5-1 and TRBJ2-1, with 14 bases aligning to TRBD2. Trimming cost V 4 bases and J 9 bases; bases outside gene matches: 12. This CDR3 is 17 amino acids long. Germline V gene sequence: CDR1 SGHRS, CDR2 YFSETQ. CDR3 coding DNA: TGCGCCAGCAGCGCGGGACTAGCGGGAGTCAGAGGGGGTGAGCAGTTCTTC. It is translated as CASSAGLAGVRGGEQFF.

This clone was seen a few times. The rearrangement joins TRBV28 to TRBJ1-5; D gene uncertain. Trimming shortened V by 7 bases and J by 6 bases, and 19 bases separated the two germline ends. The CDR3 is made up of 15 amino acids. From germline, CDR1 is MDHEN and CDR2 SYDVKM. The DNA of the CDR3 is TGTGCCAGCATCGGAAAGTTTACCGGGGTTCAGCCCCAGCATTTT. Protein product: CASIGKFTGVQPQHF. The full variable domain, with the rest looked up from reference TRBV28 and TRBJ1-5, is DVKVTQSSRYLVKRTGEKVFLECVQDMDHENMFWYRQDPGLGLRLIYFSYDVKMKEKGDIPEGYSVSREKKERFSLILESASTNQTSMYLCASIGKFTGVQPQHFGDGTRLSIL.

The rearrangement joins TRBV11-1 to TRBJ1-2; 12 bases are a match to TRBD1. There are 15 residues in the CDR3. Germline assignment: CDR1 SGHAT and CDR2 FQDESV (reference sequence). V shed 0 bases and J 8 bases; nucleotides not matched to a gene: 4. CDR3 nucleotide sequence: TGTGCCAGCAGCTTAGCGGGACAGGGGGCGTTCGGCTACACCTTC. Its protein is CASSLAGQGAFGYTF.

The chain has TRBV4-1 and TRBJ2-1; D perhaps matches TRBD2 (5 bases). This CDR3 has 17 residues. Germline values: CDR1 MGHRA, CDR2 YSYEKL. Trimming took 0 bases from V and 6 from J, leaving 18 bases between them. CDR3 protein: CASSQDISGYPPNEQFF. In nucleotides, the CDR3 is TGCGCCAGCAGCCAAGATATATCGGGATACCCCCCCAATGAGCAGTTCTTC.

Note on this clone: At the DNA level, this CDR3 is encoded by other sequences in the same sample as well. The chain employs TRBV25-1 and TRBJ2-3, with D unresolved. Germline-derived CDR1 and CDR2 are MGHDK and SYGVNS. The CDR3 covers 14 residues. The V and J ends lost 0 bases and 2 bases respectively, with 6 bases between them. CDR3 region: CASSEYSLTDTQYF. The DNA for the CDR3 is TGTGCCAGCAGTGAATATTCACTCACAGATACGCAGTATTTT.

The V and J genes are TRBV7-9 and TRBJ2-1, with D tentatively TRBD2 (6 bases). The germline V and J ends were trimmed by 6 bases and 9 bases, with 21 bases remaining between them. CDR1 SEHNR and CDR2 FQNEAQ come from the germline V gene (reference sequence). The CDR3 sequence is 15 residues long. The CDR3 DNA sequence: TGTGCCAGCAGTTCATCACGCGGGACCTACGGTGAGCAGTTCTTC. Translation: CASSSSRGTYGEQFF.

The J gene is TRBJ1-1, the V gene TRBV27; 8 bases are shared with TRBD1. Germline values: CDR1 MNHEY, CDR2 SMNVEV (reference sequence). This CDR3 contains 17 residues. V lost 8 bases to trimming and J lost 2 bases; unmatched junction nucleotides: 16. This chain's CDR3 is CASSPRTGRVVNTEAFF. The CDR3 nucleotides are TGTGCCAGCTCGCCCCGGACAGGGCGGGTGGTTAACACTGAAGCTTTCTTT.

This clone occurred once. V is TRBV6-2 or TRBV6-3 and J is TRBJ2-1, with TRBD2 identical over 9 bases. J gave up 0 bases and V 2 bases, and 5 bases lay outside the gene matches. The CDR3 is 17 residues long. The V gene's germline CDR1 is MNHEY and CDR2 SVGEGT. CDR3 region: CASSYPLAGNSYNEQFF. CDR3 DNA: TGTGCCAGCAGTTACCCACTAGCGGGCAACTCCTACAATGAGCAGTTCTTC.

The chain uses TRBV7-3 and TRBJ2-2, with TRBD1 matching 8 bases. V gave up 6 bases and J gave up 6 bases; unmatched junction bases: 6. Germline V gives CDR1 SGHTA, CDR2 FQGTGA. This CDR3 is 14 amino acids long. Here the CDR3 DNA reads TGTGCCAGCAGTCGACAGGGGAGAGCCGGGGAGCTGTTTTTT. Protein: CASSRQGRAGELFF. Complete variable domain (other parts from reference TRBV7-3 and TRBJ2-2): GAGVSQTPSNKVTEKGKYVELRCDPISGHTALYWYRQSLGQGPEFLIYFQGTGAADDSGLPNDRFFAVRPEGSVSTLKIQRTERGDSAVYLCASSRQGRAGELFFGEGSRLTVL.

This rearrangement joins TRBV11-2 to TRBJ1-5; TRBD1 aligns across 8 bases. Germline V gene lookup returns CDR1 SGHAT and CDR2 FQNNGV. The CDR3 is 14 residues long. Trimming removed 5 bases from V and 6 bases from J; junction bases left unmatched: 6. The CDR3 sequence: CASSQTGVGQPQHF. The DNA for the CDR3 is TGTGCCAGCAGCCAGACAGGGGTTGGTCAGCCCCAGCATTTT.

Concerning this clone itself: A read error may account for a junction end that differs from germline. This sequence joins TRBV9 and TRBJ2-3, with 10 nucleotides matching TRBD2. The germline V gene encodes CDR1 SGDLS and CDR2 YYNGEE. The CDR3 extends over 16 amino acids. CDR3 nucleotide sequence: TGTGCCGGCAGCTTAAGCGGGAGGGTTAGCTCTGATACGCAGTATTTT. It encodes CAGSLSGRVSSDTQYF.

The rearrangement uses TRBV28 and TRBJ2-5; TRBD1 aligns across 7 bases. With 5 bases clipped from V and 4 bases from J, the junction kept 13 bases outside the gene matches. Germline V gene sequence: CDR1 MDHEN, CDR2 SYDVKM. The CDR3 contains 16 residues. CDR3 loop: CASSPRQGAPRETQYF. CDR3 nucleotides: TGTGCCAGCAGTCCGAGACAGGGAGCCCCAAGAGAGACCCAGTACTTC.